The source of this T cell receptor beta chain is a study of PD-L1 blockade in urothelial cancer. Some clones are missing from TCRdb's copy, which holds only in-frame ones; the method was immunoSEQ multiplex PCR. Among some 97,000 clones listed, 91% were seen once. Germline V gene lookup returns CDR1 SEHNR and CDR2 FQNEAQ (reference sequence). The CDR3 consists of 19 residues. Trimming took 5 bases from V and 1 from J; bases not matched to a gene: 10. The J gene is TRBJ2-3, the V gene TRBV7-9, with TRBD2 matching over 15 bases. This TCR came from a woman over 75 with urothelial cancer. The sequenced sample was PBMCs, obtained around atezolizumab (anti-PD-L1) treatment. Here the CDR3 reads CASSAGPGLAGGRTDTQYF. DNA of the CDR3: TGTGCCAGCAGCGCCGGACCCGGACTAGCGGGAGGGCGCACAGATACGCAGTATTTT.